The clone carrying this T cell receptor beta chain turned up a few times. This specimen belongs to a study of blood T cell repertoires in COVID-19. On the study more broadly: Researchers got acute and convalescent COVID-19 samples from the United States, Italy and Spain. T cells, B-cell-depleted T cells, or PBMCs provided the cDNA or gDNA that served as material.

Original data processing: Amplifying reference gene primers gave estimates of nucleated cell counts. The data were produced by immunoSEQ multiplex PCR, yet TCRdb's version contains in-frame clones alone and is incomplete. That table gives V, J and clone size, and the DNA gave D and trimming. The sample contains around 100,000 clones, about 84% of which appear only once. Germline V gene sequence: CDR1 MRHNA, CDR2 SNTAGT. Trimming took 5 bases from V and 5 from J; bases not matched to a gene: 9. The CDR3 has 15 amino acids. Sample: peripheral blood. This TCR was recovered from a human donor in a cohort sampled during active COVID-19. The V call is TRBV6-4, the J call TRBJ2-3, with 8 nucleotides matching TRBD1. This chain's CDR3 is CASSTKDRDIDTQYF. The CDR3 nucleotides read TGTGCCAGCAGTACCAAGGACAGGGACATAGATACGCAGTATTTT.